What follows are 25 T cell receptor beta chains derived from one specimen sequenced in a study of blood T cell repertoires in COVID-19 (TCRdb year 2020). The library was made by the immunoSEQ multiplex PCR assay. Held by TCRdb, this immuneACCESS table contains in-frame sequences only and omits some clones. Under half of the omission traces to an unresolved V gene where checked; the cause of the rest is unknown. The sample yields under 500,000 clones; 70% to 90% were counted once. Nearly 2% of the sample belongs to the ten largest clones. Sequencing was done on a sample of PBMCs or T cells enriched from blood (not recorded which). These receptor sequences come from a woman under 30 with acute COVID-19.

V gene TRBV3-1 (or the pseudogene TRBV3-2) combines with J gene TRBJ2-6; TRBD2 matches 7 bases. CDR3 length: 18 amino acids. Per the germline V gene, CDR1 is LGHDT and CDR2 is YNNKEL (reference sequence). Trimming cost V 0 bases and J 0 bases; bases outside gene matches: 5. CDR3 nucleotides: TGTGCCAGCAGCCAAGATTTAACGGGGGGCTCTGGGGCCAACGTCCTGACTTTC. This translates into CASSQDLTGGSGANVLTF.

The genes are TRBV5-4 and TRBJ2-7, with 7 bases aligning to TRBD1. This CDR3 is built from 14 residues. V lost 0 bases, J lost 5 bases, and 5 bases stayed unmatched. Germline CDR1 is SGHNT and CDR2 is YYREEE (reference sequence). The CDR3 here is CASSLVGGDHEQYF. The CDR3 coding sequence is TGTGCCAGCAGCTTGGTAGGGGGCGACCACGAGCAGTACTTC.

The chain recombines TRBV7-2 with TRBJ2-3; TRBD1 aligns across 9 bases. Losses at the gene ends were 5 bases for V and 1 base for J; bases not matched to a gene: 7. Germline V gene data show CDR1 as SGHTA and CDR2 as FQGNSA. CDR3 length equals 16 residues. CDR3 in amino acids: CASSRGYRGRTDTQYF. The CDR3 DNA sequence: TGTGCCAGCAGCAGAGGATACAGGGGGCGCACAGATACGCAGTATTTT.

On this clone itself: A junction end diverges from the germline sequence, so it may reflect a read error. This chain uses TRBV29-1 with TRBJ2-1; a possible D gene is TRBD2 (5 bases). The germline gives CDR1 SQVTM, CDR2 ANQGSEA. The CDR3 length is 13 residues. The CDR3 region is CSIEANLGSEQFF. The CDR3 coding sequence is TGCAGCATTGAAGCTAATTTGGGGAGTGAGCAGTTCTTC.

The chain has TRBV7-2 and TRBJ2-3; D is ambiguous. The germline V gene encodes CDR1 SGHTA and CDR2 FQGNSA. The ends were cut back, 1 base at V and 0 bases at J, with 5 bases in the middle. This CDR3 is 14 amino acids long. CDR3 bases: TGTGCCAGCAGCTTAGACTCTAGCACAGATACGCAGTATTTT. Its protein is CASSLDSSTDTQYF.

J is TRBJ2-2 and V is TRBV5-5; 11 nucleotides align to TRBD2. V shed 5 bases and J 0 bases; nucleotides not matched to a gene: 6. Germline lookup yields CDR1 SGHKS and CDR2 YYEKEE (reference sequence). This CDR3 contains 17 residues. CDR3 amino acids: CASRRIAGGANTGELFF. The CDR3 DNA follows: TGTGCCAGCAGACGAATAGCGGGAGGGGCGAACACCGGGGAGCTGTTTTTT.

J is TRBJ2-1 and V is TRBV25-1; 12 nucleotides agree with TRBD2. The CDR3 is made up of 16 amino acids. V lost 4 bases to trimming and J lost 1 base; unmatched junction nucleotides: 2. Germline V gives CDR1 MGHDK, CDR2 SYGVNS. The CDR3 DNA reads TGTGCCAGCAGTGGACTAGCGGGGGATTCCTACAATGAGCAGTTCTTC. This encodes CASSGLAGDSYNEQFF. Complete variable domain (other parts from reference TRBV25-1 and TRBJ2-1): EADIYQTPRYLVIGTGKKITLECSQTMGHDKMYWYQQDPGMELHLIHYSYGVNSTEKGDLSSESTVSRIRTEHFPLTLESARPSHTSQYLCASSGLAGDSYNEQFFGPGTRLTVL.

The CDR3: CASSQATGYSPLHF. CDR3 DNA: TGTGCCAGCAGCCAAGCGACAGGGTATTCACCCCTCCACTTT. The rearrangement links TRBV3-1 (or the pseudogene TRBV3-2) to TRBJ1-6; 7 positions match TRBD1. The V gene's germline CDR1 is LGHDT and CDR2 YNNKEL (reference sequence). The junction had 2 bases not matched to a gene; V was cut back by 1 base and J by 8 bases. The CDR3 has 14 amino acids.

The chain combines TRBV9 with TRBJ1-2; 8 bases are shared with TRBD1. Germline-derived CDR1 and CDR2 are SGDLS and YYNGEE. The ends lost 3 bases at V and 1 base at J; junction bases unmatched: 11. The CDR3 runs to 17 residues. DNA of the CDR3: TGTGCCAGCAGCGAAACCGGGACAGGTCCCTTTAACTATGGCTACACCTTC. This sequence encodes CASSETGTGPFNYGYTF.

J is TRBJ2-2 and V is TRBV5-5; possible D gene TRBD2, 5 bases. Per the germline V gene, CDR1 is SGHKS and CDR2 is YYEKEE (reference sequence). There are 16 residues in the CDR3. Trimming shortened V by 2 bases and J by 4 bases, and 15 bases separated the two germline ends. CDR3 coding DNA: TGTGCCAGCAGCTTAGCCCCGGGGTGGGGCACCGGGGAGCTGTTTTTT. Protein sequence: CASSLAPGWGTGELFF.

About this clone itself: This sample also contains other DNA sequences that code for the same CDR3. The rearrangement joins TRBV12-3 or TRBV12-4 to TRBJ2-7; D gene unclear. The CDR3 runs 12 residues. Trimming cost V 1 base and J 3 bases, with 4 bases left between them. DNA of the CDR3: TGTGCCAGCAGTTTAGACAGCTACGAGCAGTACTTC. Residues: CASSLDSYEQYF.

V usage is TRBV9 and J usage is TRBJ2-2, with 9 bases aligning to TRBD2. This CDR3 has 15 amino acids. The germline CDR1 and CDR2 sequences are SGDLS and YYNGEE. V shed 4 bases and J 7 bases; nucleotides not matched to a gene: 8. CDR3 bases: TGTGCCAGCAGCCCGAGGCGGGAGGGGTTCGGGGAGCTGTTTTTT. Protein: CASSPRREGFGELFF.

This clone has only one observation. This chain uses TRBV23-1 with TRBJ2-7; 10 bases are shared with TRBD1. TRBV23-1 is an ORF, with its function uncertain. The ends lost 1 base at V and 5 bases at J; junction bases unmatched: 8. The CDR3 covers 16 residues. Written as DNA, the CDR3 is TGCGCCAGCAGTCAATTGACGGACAGGGGGATCGACGAGCAGTACTTC. It codes for CASSQLTDRGIDEQYF.

The chain uses TRBV9 and TRBJ2-3; 7 bases fit TRBD1. Trimming removed 3 bases from V and 3 bases from J; junction bases left unmatched: 7. Germline V gene lookup returns CDR1 SGDLS and CDR2 YYNGEE. The CDR3 contains 15 residues. CDR3 amino acids: CASSEQGFMTDTQYF. The CDR3 DNA reads as TGTGCCAGCAGCGAACAGGGGTTTATGACAGATACGCAGTATTTT.

The rearrangement links TRBV20-1 to TRBJ2-7, with 7 bases that match TRBD1. Germline CDR1 and CDR2: DFQATT and SNEGSKA (reference sequence). The CDR3 is made up of 11 amino acids. Trimming cost V 6 bases and J 5 bases; bases outside gene matches: 4. The CDR3 region is CSARQGDEQYF. In DNA form, the CDR3 reads TGCAGTGCCAGACAGGGCGACGAGCAGTACTTC.

The chain joins TRBV19 to TRBJ2-1, with a tentative D call TRBD2 (5 bases). From germline, CDR1 is LNHDA and CDR2 SQIVND (reference sequence). This CDR3 has 17 residues. V was cut by 5 bases and J by 7 bases, with 24 bases left in between. The DNA for the CDR3 is TGTGCCAGTAGTCTTCCCCCCTGGGTGGCGGGCGGGAATGAGCAGTTCTTC. Protein: CASSLPPWVAGGNEQFF.

The chain has TRBV5-1 and TRBJ1-2, with no clear D. The CDR3 covers 14 residues. Trimming pared 0 bases from V and 6 bases from J, leaving 12 bases between. The germline V gene encodes CDR1 SGHRS and CDR2 YFSETQ. This CDR3 reads CASSLGSGIDGYTF. The CDR3, as DNA: TGCGCCAGCAGCTTGGGATCAGGTATCGATGGCTACACCTTC.

J is TRBJ1-1 and V is TRBV28; unclear D gene. From germline, CDR1 is MDHEN and CDR2 SYDVKM. V lost 2 bases and J lost 1, with 8 bases in between. CDR3 length: 14 residues. The CDR3 sequence is CASSLGLENTEAFF. The CDR3 nucleotides are TGTGCCAGCAGTTTAGGACTAGAGAACACTGAAGCTTTCTTT.

This sequence joins TRBV6-5 and TRBJ2-1, with 12 bases fitting TRBD2. The CDR3 has 15 residues. From germline, CDR1 is MNHEY and CDR2 SVGAGI. Germline trimming cut 5 bases from V and 7 bases from J; bases unmatched to any gene: 6. The CDR3 loop reads CASSKLAGGLNEQFF. CDR3 nucleotide sequence: TGTGCCAGCAGTAAACTAGCGGGGGGTTTGAATGAGCAGTTCTTC.

This clone was found once. The chain recombines TRBV3-1 (or the pseudogene TRBV3-2) with TRBJ1-2; the match to TRBD1 covers 9 bases. This CDR3 region has 15 residues. With V trimmed by 4 bases and J by 8 bases, 11 bases remained unmatched. Germline values: CDR1 LGHDT, CDR2 YNNKEL (reference sequence). CDR3 protein: CASSPGTGLGRGYTF. The CDR3 nucleotides read TGTGCCAGCAGCCCTGGGACAGGGCTGGGGAGAGGCTACACCTTC.

V usage is TRBV15 and J usage is TRBJ1-5, with a weak D call TRBD1 (5 bases). The CDR3 length is 13 residues. Germline V lookup: CDR1 LNHNV, CDR2 YYDKDF (reference sequence). The V gene lost 9 bases and the J gene lost 2 bases, with 11 bases spanning the gap. CDR3 region: CATAWGGNQPQHF. In nucleotides, the CDR3 is TGTGCCACAGCCTGGGGGGGCAATCAGCCCCAGCATTTT.

This clone was seen a handful of times. The J gene is TRBJ2-5, the V gene TRBV14, with 9 bases that match TRBD2. The germline V gene encodes CDR1 SGHDN and CDR2 FVKESK. This CDR3 is 15 amino acids long. Trimming at V came to 4 bases and at J to 2 bases, leaving 5 bases not matched to a gene. The CDR3 sequence is CASSPLAGSQETQYF. CDR3 DNA sequence: TGTGCCAGCAGCCCACTAGCGGGCAGTCAAGAGACCCAGTACTTC.

The rearrangement joins TRBV2 to TRBJ1-1; D might be TRBD1 (6 bases). The CDR3 runs 14 residues. The germline V and J ends were trimmed by 0 bases and 5 bases, with 10 bases remaining between them. Germline V gives CDR1 SNHLY, CDR2 FYNNEI. CDR3 nucleotides: TGTGCCAGCAGTGAAGCGCTTCAGGGGACTGAAGCTTTCTTT. Translation gives CASSEALQGTEAFF.

J is TRBJ1-1 and V is TRBV15; 7 nucleotides match TRBD1. Germline loops: CDR1 LNHNV, CDR2 YYDKDF (reference sequence). J lost 4 bases, V lost 3 bases, and 5 bases had no gene match. This CDR3 region has 14 residues. DNA for the CDR3: TGTGCCACCAGCAGGACACAGGGGAGCACTGAAGCTTTCTTT. This sequence encodes CATSRTQGSTEAFF. Filled out from reference TRBV15 and TRBJ1-1, the complete variable domain reads DAMVIQNPRYQVTQFGKPVTLSCSQTLNHNVMYWYQQKSSQAPKLLFHYYDKDFNNEADTPDNFQSRRPNTSFCFLDIRSPGLGDTAMYLCATSRTQGSTEAFFGQGTRLTVV.

The rearrangement joins TRBV5-1 to TRBJ2-2, with a possible D match to TRBD2 (5 bases). CDR3 size: 16 residues. Germline CDR1 is SGHRS and CDR2 is YFSETQ. Trimming cost V 0 bases and J 5 bases, with 14 bases left between them. CDR3 sequence: CASSLVHGEWTGELFF. The CDR3 coding sequence is TGCGCCAGCAGCTTGGTGCATGGGGAGTGGACCGGGGAGCTGTTTTTT. Variable domain in full (rest from reference TRBV5-1 and TRBJ2-2): KAGVTQTPRYLIKTRGQQVTLSCSPISGHRSVSWYQQTPGQGLQFLFEYFSETQRNKGNFPGRFSGRQFSNSRSEMNVSTLELGDSALYLCASSLVHGEWTGELFFGEGSRLTVL.